The rows below give T cell receptor beta chains drawn from one sample of a study of blood T cell repertoires in COVID-19. Method: immunoSEQ multiplex PCR; TCRdb's copy keeps in-frame clones and lacks some. The sample yields about 74,000 clones, over 75% seen once. The specimen sequenced was peripheral blood. These receptors were taken from a man between 65 and 85 years old with active or convalescent COVID-19. The CDR3 runs from the conserved cysteine through the conserved F or W. A D gene is named only where the DNA matches it firmly. Size is stated for part of the rows, as once, few or many counts, or as a class when the clone is expanded.

TRBJ1-2 | . | TRBV18 | TRBD1 | TGTGCCAGCTCACCCGGACAGGACCATTATGGCTACACCTTC | CASSPGQDHYGYTF
TRBJ1-2 | . | TRBV19 | TRBD1 | TGTGCCAGTAGTAACGACAGGGGTCTTGGCTACACCTTC | CASSNDRGLGYTF
TRBJ2-3 | once | TRBV6-5 | . | TGTGCCAGCAGTTACACGGGGGTTAGCACAGATACGCAGTATTTT | CASSYTGVSTDTQYF
TRBJ2-3 | . | TRBV24-1 | . | TGTGCCAGCAGAGGGGTCTGGGGCACAGATACGCAGTATTTT | CASRGVWGTDTQYF
TRBJ1-1 | . | TRBV2 | . | TGTGCCAGCAGTGTAAGGGGCAACACTGAAGCTTTCTTT | CASSVRGNTEAFF
TRBJ2-1 | . | TRBV19 | . | TGTGCCAGTACCCCAACGCGGGGAGATGAGCAGTTCTTC | CASTPTRGDEQFF
TRBJ1-1 | . | TRBV9 | . | TGTGCCAGCAGCTCTCCCCAAGGGGTCACTGAAGCTTTCTTT | CASSSPQGVTEAFF
TRBJ2-7 | . | TRBV28 | TRBD2 | TGTGCCAGCAGTTTTGCTAGCGGAACCGGGGAGCAGTACTTC | CASSFASGTGEQYF
TRBJ1-2 | . | TRBV12-3/TRBV12-4 | . | TGTGCCAGCAGCAACACAGGAGTCGCTGGCTACACCTTC | CASSNTGVAGYTF
TRBJ2-5 | . | TRBV19 | TRBD2 | TGTGCCAGTAGTATTTCGGCTAGCGGGTATAAAGAGACCCAGTACTTC | CASSISASGYKETQYF
TRBJ2-7 | . | TRBV24-1 | . | TGTGCCACCAGGCTTGGGGCCGAGCAGTACTTC | CATRLGAEQYF
TRBJ2-7 | . | TRBV9 | TRBD1 | TGTGCCAGCAGCCCCGGGACAGGGGGCCGCGAGCAGTACTTC | CASSPGTGGREQYF
TRBJ2-7 | . | TRBV7-9 | . | TGTGCCAGCAGCTTAGGTGGGGCTAGCTCCTACGAGCAGTACTTC | CASSLGGASSYEQYF
TRBJ2-3 | . | TRBV7-9 | . | TGTGCCAGCAGCCATTCCGGGGGAAGAACAGATACGCAGTATTTT | CASSHSGGRTDTQYF
TRBJ2-1 | . | TRBV2 | . | TGTGCCAGCAAGAGGGGGGGTTCCCTCTACAATGAGCAGTTCTTC | CASKRGGSLYNEQFF
TRBJ1-5 | . | TRBV19 | TRBD1 | TGTGCCAGTAGTTCCCGGGACAGGGGAGGTCAGCCCCAGCATTTT | CASSSRDRGGQPQHF
TRBJ2-1 | . | TRBV28 | TRBD1 | TGTGCCAGCAGTTTTGGATACAGGGGGAATGAGCAGTTCTTC | CASSFGYRGNEQFF
TRBJ2-7 | few | TRBV7-9 | . | TGTGCCAGCAACGCAGGGGAACACGAGCAGTACTTC | CASNAGEHEQYF
TRBJ2-1 | . | TRBV5-6 | TRBD2 | TGTGCCAGCAGCTTACGGATTAGCGGGATGCCCCCCTACAATGAGCAGTTCTTC | CASSLRISGMPPYNEQFF
TRBJ2-1 | . | TRBV24-1 | . | TGTGCCACCAAATCTCGAGGAGTTCACAATGAGCAGTTCTTC | CATKSRGVHNEQFF
TRBJ2-7 | . | TRBV19 | TRBD2 | TGTGCCAGTAGTATATTAGCGGGGGAAGCCTACGAGCAGTACTTC | CASSILAGEAYEQYF
TRBJ2-2 | . | TRBV6-4 | . | TGTGCCAGCAGGACTAGTCGGGGGACCGGGGAGCTGTTTTTT | CASRTSRGTGELFF
TRBJ2-7 | . | TRBV4-1 | TRBD1 | TGCGCCAGCAGCCAAGGTTCCGGGACAGGGAGATACGAGCAGTACTTC | CASSQGSGTGRYEQYF
TRBJ2-4 | . | TRBV3-1/TRBV3-2 | . | TGTGCCAGCAGCCAGTTAGACAGAAAAAACATTCAGTACTTC | CASSQLDRKNIQYF
TRBJ2-5 | once | TRBV4-2 | . | TGTGCCAGCAGCCAAGATTCCTCTAGAAATCTAGGATCCCAAGAGACCCAGTACTTC | CASSQDSSRNLGSQETQYF
TRBJ2-2 | . | TRBV11-3 | . | TGTGCCAGCAGCCACGGGGTGAACAACGGGGAGCTGTTTTTT | CASSHGVNNGELFF
TRBJ1-2 | . | TRBV19 | . | TGTGCCAGTAGTATAGATGGGCAGGGGATCTATGGCTACACCTTC | CASSIDGQGIYGYTF
TRBJ1-5 | few | TRBV28 | . | TGTGCCAGCAGGAATACAGGGAGCAATCAGCCCCAGCATTTT | CASRNTGSNQPQHF
TRBJ2-1 | once | TRBV5-1 | TRBD2 | TGCGCCAGCAGCTTCGGACTAGATCTGGAGCAGTTCTTC | CASSFGLDLEQFF
TRBJ2-7 | . | TRBV28 | . | TGTGCCACCCAAGGTTCCAGCGGCCACTACGAGCAGTACTTC | CATQGSSGHYEQYF
TRBJ2-2 | . | TRBV9 | . | TGTGCCAGCAGCGTAGGGGCAGGGCGGACCGGGGAGCTGTTTTTT | CASSVGAGRTGELFF
TRBJ2-7 | once | TRBV29-1 | TRBD2 | TGCAGCGCCCGAACGGGGGGACGCTCTTCATCCTACGAGCAGTACTTC | CSARTGGRSSSYEQYF
TRBJ2-7 | . | TRBV5-6 | . | TGTGCCAGCAGCTTGGGTCAAAACTACGAGCAGTACTTC | CASSLGQNYEQYF
TRBJ2-7 | . | TRBV11-2 | . | TGTGCCAGCAGCTTAGCGGGGTCGGCCTACGAGCAGTACTTC | CASSLAGSAYEQYF
TRBJ2-1 | . | TRBV7-6 | TRBD2 | TGTGCCAGCAGCCTAGCGGGGGCCTCCTACAATGAGCAGTTCTTC | CASSLAGASYNEQFF
TRBJ1-3 | . | TRBV6-5 | TRBD1 | TGTGCCAGCAGTCAAAGGGGGCGGGCCAACACCATATATTTT | CASSQRGRANTIYF
TRBJ1-2 | . | TRBV11-2 | . | TGTGCCAGCAGCTCCCAGGGTTATGGCTACACCTTC | CASSSQGYGYTF
TRBJ1-5 | . | TRBV19 | . | TGTGCCAGTAGTATTTTCCCTGGCCAGCCCCAGCATTTT | CASSIFPGQPQHF
TRBJ2-1 | . | TRBV27 | TRBD2 | TGTGCCGCCAGGGGACTAGCTGCCGATGAGCAGTTCTTC | CAARGLAADEQFF
TRBJ1-1 | . | TRBV11-3 | . | TGTGCCAGCAGCTTAGGCGAAAACACTGAAGCTTTCTTT | CASSLGENTEAFF
TRBJ1-3 | . | TRBV15 | TRBD1 | TGTGCCACCAGCAGAGTTCGGACAGGGGGCTATGGAAACACCATATATTTT | CATSRVRTGGYGNTIYF
TRBJ2-3 | . | TRBV18 | TRBD2 | TGTGCCAGCTCACCACCTTTGGCTAGCGGGGTGCTACCGCAGTATTTT | CASSPPLASGVLPQYF
TRBJ2-5 | . | TRBV6-6 | . | TGTGCCAGCAGTTTAGCCCAAGAGACCCAGTACTTC | CASSLAQETQYF
TRBJ2-1 | . | TRBV7-9 | . | TGTGCCAGCAGCTTAATTTGGGCTAGCGCAACCAATGAGCAGTTCTTC | CASSLIWASATNEQFF
TRBJ2-5 | . | TRBV30 | TRBD2 | TGTGCCTGGAGTGTAACTAGCGGGATCGGGACCCAGTACTTC | CAWSVTSGIGTQYF
TRBJ1-5 | . | TRBV3-1/TRBV3-2 | . | TGTGCCAGCAGCCAAGCTGGGGGGAACAATCAGCCCCAGCATTTT | CASSQAGGNNQPQHF
TRBJ2-5 | . | TRBV5-4 | . | TGTGCCAGCAGCCTCGACAAGTACCAAGAGACCCAGTACTTC | CASSLDKYQETQYF
TRBJ1-3 | few | TRBV4-1 | . | TGCGCCAGCAGCCAAGATAGGGCATTACAGGGCCTTGGAAACACCATATATTTT | CASSQDRALQGLGNTIYF